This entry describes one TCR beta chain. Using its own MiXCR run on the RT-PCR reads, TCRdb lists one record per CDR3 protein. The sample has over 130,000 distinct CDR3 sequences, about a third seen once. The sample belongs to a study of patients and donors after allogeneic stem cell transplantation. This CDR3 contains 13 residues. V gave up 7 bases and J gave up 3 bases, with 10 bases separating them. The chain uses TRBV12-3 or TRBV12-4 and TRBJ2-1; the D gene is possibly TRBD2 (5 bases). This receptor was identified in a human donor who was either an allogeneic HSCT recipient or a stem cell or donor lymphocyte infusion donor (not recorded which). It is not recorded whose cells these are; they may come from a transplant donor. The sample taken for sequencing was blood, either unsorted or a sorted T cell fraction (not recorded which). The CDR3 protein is CASTAGRYNEQFF. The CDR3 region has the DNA TGTGCCAGCACCGCGGGCCGCTACAATGAGCAGTTCTTC.